Each of the 10 T cell receptor beta chains below was sequenced from the same sample in a study of T cells after yellow fever vaccination. TCRdb reprocessed the 5' RACE reads via MiXCR and lists one record per CDR3 protein. The sample lists roughly 500,000 distinct CDR3 sequences, 15% to 20% occurring once. Sequenced here: PBMCs, sampled 15 days after the yellow fever booster vaccination. The receptor set was obtained from a young man who received the YFV17D yellow fever vaccine.

This clonotype occurred a few times. V usage is TRBV29-1 and J usage is TRBJ1-1; D is unresolved. CDR1 and CDR2 (germline): SQVTM, ANQGSEA. The V end lost 6 bases, the J end lost 5 bases, and 19 bases lay between the germline ends. The CDR3 is 14 amino acids. Written as DNA, the CDR3 is TGCAGCGTCCTACTGAGCGGGTGGGTGACTGAAGCTTTCTTT. Encoded protein: CSVLLSGWVTEAFF.

J is TRBJ2-5 and V is TRBV7-2; TRBD2 matches 7 bases. V gave up 1 base and J gave up 4 bases; unmatched junction bases: 9. There are 16 residues in the CDR3. Germline lookup yields CDR1 SGHTA and CDR2 FQGNSA. CDR3 sequence reads: CASSLGVAGGRETQYF. CDR3 DNA: TGTGCCAGCAGCTTAGGGGTAGCGGGCGGACGAGAGACCCAGTACTTC. Combining the CDR3 with reference TRBV7-2 and TRBJ2-5 gives the whole variable domain GAGVSQSPSNKVTEKGKDVELRCDPISGHTALYWYRQSLGQGLEFLIYFQGNSAPDKSGLPSDRFSAERTGGSVSTLTIQRTQQEDSAVYLCASSLGVAGGRETQYFGPGTRLLVL.

This chain joins TRBV7-6 and TRBJ2-6; a possible D gene is TRBD2 (5 bases). Trimming took off 5 bases at V and 4 bases at J, with 21 bases between the two ends. Germline V gene lookup returns CDR1 SGHVS and CDR2 FNYEAQ. The CDR3 extends over 18 amino acids. The CDR3 protein is CASSPRLAAPTGANVLTF. CDR3 in DNA: TGTGCCAGCAGCCCCCGGCTAGCCGCCCCGACAGGGGCCAACGTCCTGACTTTC. Full variable domain (rest looked up from reference TRBV7-6 and TRBJ2-6): GAGVSQSPRYKVTKRGQDVALRCDPISGHVSLYWYRQALGQGPEFLTYFNYEAQQDKSGLPNDRFSAERPEGSISTLTIQRTEQRDSAMYRCASSPRLAAPTGANVLTFGAGSRLTVL.

This clonotype occurred a few times. The V call is TRBV20-1, the J call TRBJ2-5; D not certain. The germline gives CDR1 DFQATT, CDR2 SNEGSKA (reference sequence). V lost 4 bases to trimming and J lost 7 bases, with 7 bases between them. The CDR3 totals 10 residues. The CDR3 sequence is CSATWGTQYF. In DNA form, the CDR3 reads TGCAGTGCTACTTGGGGGACCCAGTACTTC.

The rearrangement uses TRBV7-2 and TRBJ2-3; no definite D call. Trimming pared 6 bases from V and 0 bases from J, leaving 10 bases between. CDR3 length: 14 residues. Germline values: CDR1 SGHTA, CDR2 FQGNSA. CDR3 residues: CASRRLVSTDTQYF. The CDR3 DNA follows: TGTGCCAGCAGGAGACTGGTTAGCACAGATACGCAGTATTTT.

The table lists this clonotype with a few counts. This chain connects TRBV20-1 to TRBJ2-1; 8 bases are shared with TRBD2. Germline CDR1 DFQATT, CDR2 SNEGSKA (reference sequence). CDR3 length: 14 residues. After removal of 6 bases from V and 8 bases from J, the junction contained 12 bases not matched to a gene. CDR3 loop: CSAPRSGSRYEQFF. The CDR3, as DNA: TGCAGTGCCCCGAGGAGCGGGAGTAGGTATGAGCAGTTCTTC.

In this sample, this clonotype turned up a few times. The chain recombines TRBV2 with TRBJ1-2; unclear D gene. Germline CDR1 and CDR2: SNHLY and FYNNEI. Trimming took 6 bases from V and 7 from J, leaving 12 bases between them. This CDR3 is built from 12 residues. CDR3 sequence reads: CASRPLERGYTF. Written as DNA, the CDR3 is TGTGCCAGCAGACCTCTCGAGCGTGGCTACACCTTC. Full variable domain (remainder filled in from reference TRBV2 and TRBJ1-2): EPEVTQTPSHQVTQMGQEVILRCVPISNHLYFYWYRQILGQKVEFLVSFYNNEISEKSEIFDDQFSVERPDGSNFTLKIRSTKLEDSAMYFCASRPLERGYTFGSGTRLTVV.

The chain carries TRBV20-1 and TRBJ2-1; 9 bases match TRBD2. CDR1 DFQATT and CDR2 SNEGSKA come from the germline V gene (reference sequence). The V and J ends lost 4 bases and 5 bases, in that order; junction bases with no gene match: 6. The CDR3 has 14 amino acids. The CDR3 here is CSAKATSGNNEQFF. The CDR3 nucleotides read TGCAGTGCTAAGGCGACTAGCGGAAACAATGAGCAGTTCTTC.

This clonotype has a count of ten or more. The chain recombines TRBV7-2 with TRBJ2-3; unclear D gene. The CDR3 has 11 amino acids. Trimming removed 5 bases at V and 1 base at J, with 1 base between. Germline V CDR1 and CDR2: SGHTA, FQGNSA. The CDR3 is CASSRTDTQYF. CDR3 DNA sequence: TGTGCCAGCAGCCGCACAGATACGCAGTATTTT.

This clonotype was counted between two and nine times. The rearrangement joins TRBV7-2 to TRBJ2-7; D may be TRBD1 (6 bases). CDR1 is SGHTA and CDR2 is FQGNSA in the germline V gene. The CDR3 totals 15 residues. Trimming took off 5 bases at V and 5 bases at J, with 19 bases between the two ends. In DNA, the CDR3 is TGTGCCAGCAGCCTCTACTTACAGGGAGACGACGAGCAGTACTTC. This translates into CASSLYLQGDDEQYF.